This T cell receptor beta chain appears in the sequencing data of a study of blood T cell repertoires in COVID-19. Study at large: Material from acute and convalescent COVID-19 was sourced from the United States, Italy and Spain. T cells, B-cell-depleted T cells, or PBMCs provided the cDNA or gDNA that served as material.

Per the original methods: Amplified reference gene primers provided the basis for estimating nucleated cell counts. Clones were read by immunoSEQ multiplex PCR, and TCRdb kept only the in-frame ones, dropping some. Clone size and V and J calls were adopted from that table, with D and trimming inferred from the DNA. This table holds 99,000 or so clones, roughly 80% found once. The material sequenced was peripheral blood. The clonotype originates from a woman aged 65 to 85 with acute or convalescent COVID-19.

The CDR3 DNA reads as TGTGCCAGCAGTGTAATAGCCGGCAGGGGGAGCTCCTACAATGAGCAGTTCTTC. This encodes CASSVIAGRGSSYNEQFF. This chain links TRBV6-2 or TRBV6-3 with TRBJ2-1; TRBD1 agrees at 7 bases. The CDR3 spans 18 residues. Germline values: CDR1 MNHEY, CDR2 SVGEGT. Losses at the gene ends were 5 bases for V and 0 bases for J; bases not matched to a gene: 13.